This TCR beta chain comes out of a study of blood T cell repertoires in COVID-19. The wider study: Whether acute or convalescent, the COVID-19 samples came from the United States, Italy and Spain. The analysed material was cDNA or gDNA that came from T cells, B-cell-depleted T cells, or PBMCs.

The V and J ends lost 1 base and 2 bases, in that order; junction bases with no gene match: 19. Germline values: CDR1 SGHRS, CDR2 YFSETQ. This CDR3 is 20 amino acids long. In the authors' workflow: Reference gene primer amplification in the assay estimated nucleated cell counts. Repertoires were generated with immunoSEQ multiplex PCR, while TCRdb's copy carries only in-frame clones and drops some. V and J calls and clone size are as listed in that table; D and trimming were resolved from the DNA. The sample consists of tens of thousands of clones, approximately 77% of them appearing once. The specimen was peripheral blood. This sequence originates from a man aged 80 or over with active or convalescent COVID-19. V gene TRBV5-1 combines with J gene TRBJ2-7, with 9 positions matching TRBD1. Written as DNA, the CDR3 is TGCGCCAGCAGCTTGCCCGACCGGGACAGGGAAGTTTCGGGACCCTACGAGCAGTACTTC. It yields the protein CASSLPDRDREVSGPYEQYF.